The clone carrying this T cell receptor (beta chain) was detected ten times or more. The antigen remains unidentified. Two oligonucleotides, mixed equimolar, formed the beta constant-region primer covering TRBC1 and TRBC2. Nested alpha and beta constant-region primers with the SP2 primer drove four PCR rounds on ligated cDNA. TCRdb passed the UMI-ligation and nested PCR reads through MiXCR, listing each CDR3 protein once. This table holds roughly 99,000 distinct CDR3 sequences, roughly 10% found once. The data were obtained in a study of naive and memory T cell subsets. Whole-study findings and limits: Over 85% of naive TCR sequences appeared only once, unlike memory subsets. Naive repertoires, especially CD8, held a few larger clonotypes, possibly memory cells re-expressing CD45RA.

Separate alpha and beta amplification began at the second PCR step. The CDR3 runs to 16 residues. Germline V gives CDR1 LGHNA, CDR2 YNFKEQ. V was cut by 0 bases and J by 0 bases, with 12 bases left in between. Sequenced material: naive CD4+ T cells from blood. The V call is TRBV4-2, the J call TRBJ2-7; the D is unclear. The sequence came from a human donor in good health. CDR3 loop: CASSQDVTVGSYEQYF. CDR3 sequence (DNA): TGTGCCAGCAGCCAAGATGTCACGGTGGGCTCCTACGAGCAGTACTTC.